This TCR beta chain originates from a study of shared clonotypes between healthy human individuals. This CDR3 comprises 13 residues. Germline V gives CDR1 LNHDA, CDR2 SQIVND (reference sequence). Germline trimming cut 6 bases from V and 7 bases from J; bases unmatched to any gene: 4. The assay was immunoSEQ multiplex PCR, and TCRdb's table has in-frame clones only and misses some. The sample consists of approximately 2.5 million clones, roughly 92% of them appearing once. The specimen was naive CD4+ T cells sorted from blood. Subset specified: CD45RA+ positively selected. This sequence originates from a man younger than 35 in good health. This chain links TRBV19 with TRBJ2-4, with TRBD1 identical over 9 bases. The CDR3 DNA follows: TGTGCCAGTAGGGGGACAGGGCGGAACATTCAGTACTTC. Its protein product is CASRGTGRNIQYF.